These 25 T cell receptor beta chains share one sample of origin, sequenced in a study of T cell repertoires in cytomegalovirus infection. No antigen has been identified for these receptors. TCRdb used MiXCR to reprocess the reads, holding one entry per CDR3 protein. The data show 550,000 to 850,000 distinct CDR3 sequences, with roughly 30% seen just once and around a sixth held by the top ten. Sequencing used cultured PBMCs, obtained from culture after CMV antigen stimulation. These receptors originate from a human donor in good health (CMV status not recorded). Some clones in this sample may be carry-over from other donors' samples.

The V and J genes are TRBV7-2 and TRBJ1-5; no firm D call. Trimming removed 3 bases at V and 9 bases at J, with 15 bases between. Per the germline V gene, CDR1 is SGHTA and CDR2 is FQGNSA. The length of the CDR3 is 14 residues. CDR3 bases: TGTGCCAGCAGCTTCAAGACGGACCGGGGGCCCCAGCATTTT. This codes for CASSFKTDRGPQHF.

This clonotype showed up just once. The chain recombines TRBV28 with TRBJ1-2, with D possibly TRBD1 on 6 matching bases. The ends were cut back, 7 bases at V and 1 base at J, with 13 bases in the middle. The germline gives CDR1 MDHEN, CDR2 SYDVKM. The CDR3 contains 14 residues. CDR3 residues: CASTAGGNNYGYTF. CDR3 bases: TGTGCCAGCACTGCCGGGGGCAATAACTATGGCTACACCTTC.

This chain joins TRBV28 and TRBJ1-2; TRBD1 is a possible D gene (6 bases). This CDR3 has 17 amino acids. Trimming stripped 3 bases from V and 1 base from J, with 18 bases between. Germline loops: CDR1 MDHEN, CDR2 SYDVKM. The CDR3 region has the DNA TGTGCCAGCAGTTTGTGGAGTGCTGGACAGATTAACTATGGCTACACCTTC. Residues: CASSLWSAGQINYGYTF.

The chain has TRBV28 and TRBJ1-3; weak D call: TRBD1 (5 bases). V was cut by 1 base and J by 2 bases, with 12 bases left in between. Germline loops: CDR1 MDHEN, CDR2 SYDVKM. The CDR3 covers 16 residues. CDR3 bases: TGTGCCAGCAGTTTATCCGCGGGGGGAGCTGGAAACACCATATATTTT. It specifies CASSLSAGGAGNTIYF.

This clonotype was detected a few times. This sequence joins TRBV6-1 and TRBJ1-4, with D possibly matching TRBD1 (5 bases). Looked up from germline, CDR1 is MNHNS and CDR2 is SASEGT. Trimming shortened V by 7 bases and J by 7 bases, and 16 bases separated the two germline ends. The CDR3 length is 14 residues. In nucleotides, the CDR3 is TGTGCCAGCATGGTGCGGAGGGACGGTGAAAAACTGTTTTTT. This encodes CASMVRRDGEKLFF.

The chain has TRBV6-1 and TRBJ2-3; 7 bases match TRBD2. J lost 5 bases, V lost 2 bases, and 10 bases had no gene match. CDR1 is MNHNS, CDR2 SASEGT, per germline. This CDR3 has 16 residues. For the CDR3, the DNA is TGTGCCAGCAGTGAAAGGACCCCCGGGGGGAGAGATACGCAGTATTTT. Its protein is CASSERTPGGRDTQYF.

This clonotype was found a few times. The rearrangement uses TRBV15 and TRBJ2-3; D may match TRBD1 or TRBD2 (5 bases each). V was trimmed by 0 bases and J by 6 bases, leaving 13 bases between them. The CDR3 contains 15 residues. Germline CDR1 LNHNV, CDR2 YYDKDF (reference sequence). CDR3 protein: CATSRDLLGDDTQYF. The CDR3 DNA reads as TGTGCCACCAGCAGAGATCTGTTGGGGGATGATACGCAGTATTTT.

This clonotype showed up just a few times. One junction end does not reproduce the germline sequence, and a read error may be involved. This chain joins TRBV6-1 and TRBJ1-2; weak D call: TRBD1 (5 bases). The length of the CDR3 is 13 residues. Germline-derived CDR1 and CDR2 are MNHNS and SASEGT. The CDR3 coding sequence is TGTGCCAGCCGGCGGAGTGCATGGGGCGCCGAGGCCTTC. Its protein is CASRRSAWGAEAF.

The chain has TRBV29-1 and TRBJ2-3, with a tentative D call TRBD2 (7 bases). V dropped 7 bases and J dropped 1 base, with 12 bases sitting between them. CDR1 and CDR2 (germline): SQVTM, ANQGSEA. The CDR3 spans 13 residues. The CDR3 DNA follows: TGCAGCGGAAGGGGGGGTGGCACAGATACGCAGTATTTT. As protein: CSGRGGGTDTQYF.

The rearrangement links TRBV25-1 to TRBJ1-5; D not certain. Between the trimmed V and J ends, which lost 4 bases and 2 bases, there was a span of 12 bases. The CDR3 loop spans 15 amino acids. Germline lookup yields CDR1 MGHDK and CDR2 SYGVNS. Here the CDR3 DNA reads TGTGCCAGCAGTGGGGAGGGAGGCGGCAATCAGCCCCAGCATTTT. This encodes CASSGEGGGNQPQHF.

V is TRBV15 and J is TRBJ2-3; no clear D. The CDR3 is 17 amino acids. Germline CDR1 LNHNV, CDR2 YYDKDF (reference sequence). V lost 1 base and J lost 4, with 18 bases in between. CDR3 protein: CATSRGAPAAPSDTQYF. CDR3 sequence (DNA): TGTGCCACCAGCAGAGGGGCGCCAGCCGCACCTTCAGATACGCAGTATTTT.

This rearrangement joins TRBV3-1 to TRBJ1-3; possibly TRBD1 for D (5 bases). V lost 3 bases to trimming and J lost 2 bases, with 11 bases between them. This CDR3 comprises 15 residues. Germline V lookup: CDR1 LGHDT, CDR2 YNNKEL (reference sequence). The CDR3 nucleotides read TGTGCCAGCAGCCAGCGGGGGAGTCCTGGAAACACCATATATTTT. This gives the protein CASSQRGSPGNTIYF.

The V call is TRBV27, the J call TRBJ2-7, with 8 bases fitting TRBD2. V lost 0 bases to trimming and J lost 3 bases; unmatched junction nucleotides: 7. Germline lookup yields CDR1 MNHEY and CDR2 SMNVEV (reference sequence). CDR3 length equals 16 residues. Written as DNA, the CDR3 is TGTGCCAGCAGTTTATCGGGTACTAGCGGCCACTACGAGCAGTACTTC. Translation: CASSLSGTSGHYEQYF.

V gene TRBV7-8 combines with J gene TRBJ1-3, with a tentative D call TRBD1 (5 bases). CDR3 length equals 16 residues. V was trimmed by 5 bases and J by 0 bases, leaving 14 bases between them. Germline V lookup: CDR1 SGHVS, CDR2 FQNEAQ. CDR3 DNA sequence: TGTGCCAGCAGCCTGGGCGTACAGGTCTCTGGAAACACCATATATTTT. As protein: CASSLGVQVSGNTIYF.

CDR3 bases: TGCAGCGTCGAGAGGTCGTATTCACCCCTCCACTTT. It encodes CSVERSYSPLHF. The chain is built from TRBV20-1 and TRBJ1-6, with D unresolved. The CDR3 length is 12 residues. Germline assignment: CDR1 DFQATT and CDR2 SNEGSKA (reference sequence).

This chain joins TRBV28 and TRBJ1-1, with TRBD1 as a possible D gene (6 bases). The germline V gene encodes CDR1 MDHEN and CDR2 SYDVKM. The CDR3 is 15 residues long. Trimming removed 5 bases at V and 4 bases at J, with 17 bases between. Here the CDR3 DNA reads TGTGCCAGCAGTCCGGAGAGGGGGGTAGGCACTGAAGCTTTCTTT. It yields the protein CASSPERGVGTEAFF.

The CDR3 DNA sequence: TGTGCCAGCAGCGACCCTAGCGGGAGGGCCACAGATACGCAGTATTTT. Translated, it gives CASSDPSGRATDTQYF. This chain links TRBV5-4 with TRBJ2-3; 12 nucleotides line up with TRBD2. Trimming cost V 4 bases and J 2 bases; bases outside gene matches: 5. The length of the CDR3 is 16 residues. Germline assignment: CDR1 SGHNT and CDR2 YYREEE (reference sequence).

This sequence joins TRBV7-6 and TRBJ2-2; the D gene is possibly TRBD1 (6 bases). V was shortened by 8 bases and J by 4 bases, with 11 bases between the two germline ends. CDR1 and CDR2 from the germline V gene are SGHVS and FNYEAQ. This CDR3 has 13 residues. The DNA of the CDR3 is TGTGCCAGCGGGAGAGGGGGCACCGGGGAGCTGTTTTTT. It translates to CASGRGGTGELFF.

This clonotype was seen repeatedly, ten times or more. The chain joins TRBV7-6 to TRBJ2-1, with a weak D call TRBD2 (5 bases). Germline values: CDR1 SGHVS, CDR2 FNYEAQ. V shed 1 base and J shed 0 bases, with 13 bases lying between them. The CDR3 is made up of 17 amino acids. In nucleotides, the CDR3 is TGTGCCAGCAGCTTAGATATAGCGCTGAGCTCCTACAATGAGCAGTTCTTC. Translating it yields CASSLDIALSSYNEQFF.

The chain uses TRBV2 and TRBJ2-1; tentatively, D is TRBD1 or TRBD2 (5 bases each). V gave up 7 bases and J gave up 5 bases, with 21 bases separating them. The germline V gene encodes CDR1 SNHLY and CDR2 FYNNEI. The CDR3 totals 16 residues. The CDR3 is CASNPRGPAENNEQFF. The CDR3 DNA reads as TGTGCCAGCAACCCCCGGGGCCCCGCCGAAAACAATGAGCAGTTCTTC.

The chain combines TRBV14 with TRBJ2-1; D is unclear. V lost 3 bases, J lost 0 bases, and 9 bases lay in between. The CDR3 extends over 15 amino acids. CDR1 and CDR2 from the germline V gene are SGHDN and FVKESK. CDR3 region: CASSQARSSYNEQFF. The CDR3 bases are TGTGCCAGCAGCCAGGCGCGGAGCTCCTACAATGAGCAGTTCTTC.

On this clonotype itself: One end of the junction is discordant with germline, which a read error may explain. The CDR3 reads CASSQIAGGPYEQYF. CDR3 DNA sequence: TGTGCCAGCAGCCAAATAGCGGGGGGGCCTTACGAGCAGTACTTC. The chain couples TRBV4-1 to TRBJ2-7; 11 nucleotides align to TRBD2. Per the germline V gene, CDR1 is MGHRA and CDR2 is YSYEKL. This CDR3 spans 15 amino acids.

This clonotype was seen a few times. This sequence joins TRBV19 and TRBJ1-2; D is unresolved. Trimming removed 0 bases from V and 2 bases from J, with 10 bases in between. There are 15 residues in the CDR3. CDR1 and CDR2 from the germline V gene are LNHDA and SQIVND (reference sequence). The CDR3 is CASSIDPQNNYGYTF. DNA of the CDR3: TGTGCCAGTAGTATAGATCCACAGAACAACTATGGCTACACCTTC.

This sequence joins TRBV7-2 and TRBJ1-2, with 9 bases aligning to TRBD1. The CDR3 loop spans 17 amino acids. Germline CDR1 and CDR2: SGHTA and FQGNSA. V was pared by 3 bases and J by 6 bases, with 14 bases of the junction left unmatched. CDR3 DNA: TGTGCCAGCAGCTTGGATAGGACAGGGGCGGGTGGACATGGCTACACCTTC. This encodes CASSLDRTGAGGHGYTF.

V usage is TRBV20-1 and J usage is TRBJ1-3; D not certain. Germline lookup yields CDR1 DFQATT and CDR2 SNEGSKA (reference sequence). Trimming cost V 5 bases and J 1 base, with 6 bases left between them. There are 12 residues in the CDR3. The CDR3 here is CSAEKSGNTIYF. In nucleotides, the CDR3 is TGCAGTGCTGAAAAGTCTGGAAACACCATATATTTT.